Listed here are 26 T cell receptor beta chains from one sample, sequenced in a study of T cell responses to AZD1222 COVID-19 vaccine. Some clones are missing from TCRdb's copy, which holds only in-frame ones; the method was immunoSEQ multiplex PCR. There are approximately 94,000 clones in the sample; roughly 91% occur only once, and 1.5% to 2% lies in the top ten. The sample here was peripheral blood, taken on day 0 of AZD1222 vaccination. The receptors derive from an adult in good health.

This clone was counted between two and nine times. The chain carries TRBV24-1 and TRBJ1-2; 10 bases map to TRBD1. The CDR3 extends over 16 amino acids. The germline V gene has CDR1 KGHDR and CDR2 SFDVKD. The J segment lost 1 base and the V segment lost 4 bases, leaving 5 bases of the junction unmatched. The CDR3 loop reads CATSDRWTGGNYGYTF. CDR3 bases: TGTGCCACCAGTGACCGATGGACAGGGGGTAACTATGGCTACACCTTC.

The table lists this clone with a count of one. This chain joins TRBV9 and TRBJ1-4; 7 nucleotides align to TRBD1. Germline values: CDR1 SGDLS, CDR2 YYNGEE. This CDR3 is built from 15 residues. V shed 0 bases and J 5 bases; nucleotides not matched to a gene: 4. The CDR3 region has the DNA TGTGCCAGCAGCGTAGGGGCAGGGGGGAATGAAAAACTGTTTTTT. Protein sequence: CASSVGAGGNEKLFF.

By share of the sample, this clone is medium-sized. The rearrangement links TRBV27 to TRBJ2-1; D gene uncertain. V gave up 3 bases and J gave up 9 bases, with 12 bases separating them. The CDR3 is 13 amino acids. Germline CDR1 is MNHEY and CDR2 is SMNVEV (reference sequence). CDR3 region: CASSFGPLSEQFF. CDR3 coding DNA: TGTGCCAGCAGTTTTGGACCCTTAAGTGAGCAGTTCTTC.

The chain is built from TRBV28 and TRBJ2-1; 10 bases map to TRBD2. The ends lost 3 bases at V and 1 base at J; junction bases unmatched: 12. The germline CDR1 and CDR2 sequences are MDHEN and SYDVKM. The CDR3 is made up of 19 amino acids. The CDR3 DNA reads as TGTGCCAGCAGTTTCAGAGTGCTAGCGGGAGTTGGATCCTACAATGAGCAGTTCTTC. It specifies CASSFRVLAGVGSYNEQFF.

This chain links TRBV3-1 (or the pseudogene TRBV3-2) with TRBJ1-3; D unclear. Trimming removed 6 bases at V and 0 bases at J, with 6 bases between. The CDR3 contains 13 residues. Germline CDR1 is LGHDT and CDR2 is YNNKEL (reference sequence). CDR3 sequence reads: CASRGSSGNTIYF. In DNA, the CDR3 is TGTGCCAGCAGGGGGAGCTCTGGAAACACCATATATTTT.

For the CDR3, the DNA is TGCAGTGCTAGTCGGGTTATCGGTAGTTCCGCCAAAAACATTCAGTACTTC. Protein product: CSASRVIGSSAKNIQYF. The rearrangement joins TRBV20-1 to TRBJ2-4, with D unresolved. V lost 3 bases, J lost 1 base, and 19 bases lay in between. In germline, CDR1 is DFQATT, CDR2 SNEGSKA (reference sequence). The CDR3 extends over 17 amino acids.

The V and J genes are TRBV7-3 and TRBJ2-2; 10 bases fit TRBD2. The germline V gene encodes CDR1 SGHTA and CDR2 FQGTGA. Trimming at V came to 0 bases and at J to 6 bases, leaving 13 bases not matched to a gene. CDR3 length equals 19 residues. CDR3 sequence reads: CASSLTGASGRWKPGELFF. The CDR3 DNA reads TGTGCCAGCAGCTTAACTGGGGCTAGCGGGAGATGGAAGCCCGGGGAGCTGTTTTTT.

This chain connects TRBV27 to TRBJ2-2; D remains unclear. Germline V gives CDR1 MNHEY, CDR2 SMNVEV (reference sequence). CDR3 size: 13 residues. V was cut by 1 base and J by 1 base, with 1 base left in between. The DNA of the CDR3 is TGTGCCAGCAGTTTATTGAACACCGGGGAGCTGTTTTTT. Residues: CASSLLNTGELFF.

The chain couples TRBV5-4 to TRBJ1-4, with D tentatively TRBD1 (5 bases). Germline CDR1 reads SGHNT; CDR2 reads YYREEE (reference sequence). With 3 bases removed from V and 5 bases from J, the gap between germline ends came to 11 bases. The CDR3 is 14 residues long. The CDR3 reads CASSSGTENEKLFF. The CDR3 nucleotides read TGTGCCAGCAGCTCCGGGACTGAGAATGAAAAACTGTTTTTT.

The gene calls are TRBV19 and TRBJ1-1; D is unresolved. Trimming cost V 5 bases and J 4 bases, with 8 bases left between them. Germline loops: CDR1 LNHDA, CDR2 SQIVND (reference sequence). The CDR3 sequence is 12 residues long. CDR3 sequence reads: CASSFGGTEAFF. DNA for the CDR3: TGTGCCAGTAGTTTCGGCGGCACTGAAGCTTTCTTT.

The chain uses TRBV10-2 and TRBJ2-5; 12 nucleotides line up with TRBD2. Germline V gene data show CDR1 as WSHSY and CDR2 as SAAADI. CDR3 length: 15 amino acids. The J segment lost 3 bases and the V segment lost 7 bases, leaving 6 bases of the junction unmatched. For the CDR3, the DNA is TGCGCCAGCAACCCCGGACTAGCGGGAAAAGAGACCCAGTACTTC. Protein: CASNPGLAGKETQYF.

The chain joins TRBV7-2 to TRBJ2-1, with 7 bases matching TRBD2. Germline V CDR1 and CDR2: SGHTA, FQGNSA. V was pared by 0 bases and J by 8 bases, with 4 bases of the junction left unmatched. The CDR3 runs 14 residues. The CDR3 protein is CASSLAGGVDEQFF. As DNA, the CDR3 is TGTGCCAGCAGCTTAGCGGGAGGGGTCGATGAGCAGTTCTTC.

This chain uses TRBV10-2 with TRBJ2-2, with TRBD2 matching over 8 bases. Germline assignment: CDR1 WSHSY and CDR2 SAAADI. The CDR3 extends over 16 amino acids. After removal of 3 bases from V and 7 bases from J, the junction contained 10 bases not matched to a gene. CDR3 DNA sequence: TGCGCCAGCAGTGATGGGACTAGTGCGTTAGGCGGGGAGCTGTTTTTT. Protein sequence: CASSDGTSALGGELFF.

This chain links TRBV12-3 or TRBV12-4 with TRBJ2-7; D is uncertain. V lost 6 bases and J lost 5, with 8 bases in between. CDR3 length: 11 amino acids. In DNA form, the CDR3 reads TGTGCCAGCAGCGCGTACGACGAGCAGTACTTC. Amino acid sequence: CASSAYDEQYF.

This chain uses TRBV7-3 with TRBJ1-1; D ambiguous. The CDR3 extends over 15 amino acids. CDR1 is SGHTA, CDR2 FQGTGA, per germline. Trimming pared 0 bases from V and 6 bases from J, leaving 14 bases between. For the CDR3, the DNA is TGTGCCAGCAGCTTAACGTCCGGGCGGGGTTCTGAAGCTTTCTTT. Its protein product is CASSLTSGRGSEAFF.

This sequence joins TRBV19 and TRBJ1-1; no clear D gene. The V end lost 7 bases, the J end lost 0 bases, and 15 bases lay between the germline ends. The CDR3 loop spans 15 amino acids. Per germline, CDR1 LNHDA and CDR2 SQIVND (reference sequence). The CDR3 reads CASTLQTRMNTEAFF. CDR3 bases: TGTGCCAGTACCCTACAGACGCGTATGAACACTGAAGCTTTCTTT.

V and J are TRBV7-9 and TRBJ1-2; unclear D gene. The CDR3 totals 15 residues. Trimming cost V 3 bases and J 5 bases, with 16 bases left between them. Germline CDR1 and CDR2: SEHNR and FQNEAQ (reference sequence). The CDR3 here is CASSFWADLPYGYTF. CDR3 DNA sequence: TGTGCCAGCAGCTTCTGGGCCGACTTACCTTATGGCTACACCTTC.

V is TRBV2 and J is TRBJ2-5; 7 nucleotides align to TRBD2. The ends lost 2 bases at V and 4 bases at J; junction bases unmatched: 4. Germline CDR1 reads SNHLY; CDR2 reads FYNNEI. This CDR3 is built from 14 residues. This CDR3 reads CASSERVAGETQYF. The CDR3 DNA sequence: TGTGCCAGCAGTGAAAGGGTAGCGGGAGAGACCCAGTACTTC.

The V call is TRBV5-1, the J call TRBJ2-7; TRBD2 matches 13 bases. The CDR3 extends over 15 amino acids. Germline CDR1 reads SGHRS; CDR2 reads YFSETQ. Trimming took 3 bases from V and 2 from J; bases not matched to a gene: 2. The CDR3 DNA reads as TGCGCCAGCAGCTCTGGGACTAGCGGGGCCTACGAGCAGTACTTC. Translated, it gives CASSSGTSGAYEQYF.

The chain links TRBV7-3 to TRBJ2-5; TRBD2 is a possible D gene (7 bases). Trimming removed 2 bases at V and 4 bases at J, with 14 bases between. Looked up from germline, CDR1 is SGHTA and CDR2 is FQGTGA. The CDR3 spans 15 residues. The CDR3 DNA follows: TGTGCCAGCAGCTTAGGGGGCGGGGAGGGAGAGACCCAGTACTTC. Amino acids: CASSLGGGEGETQYF.

This clone was seen only a few times. This chain links TRBV12-2 with TRBJ1-1; TRBD1, the D gene given by the table, was not confirmed from the DNA. TRBV12-2 is noted as a pseudogene. The length of the CDR3 is 12 residues. In DNA form, the CDR3 reads TGTGCAAGTCGCCCTAGACAGACTGAAGCTTTCTTT. Its translation is CASRPRQTEAFF.

The chain couples TRBV5-1 to TRBJ2-3, with D tentatively TRBD1 (6 bases). The germline CDR1 and CDR2 sequences are SGHRS and YFSETQ. The CDR3 is made up of 14 amino acids. V lost 0 bases to trimming and J lost 1 base, with 6 bases between them. CDR3 coding DNA: TGCGCCAGCAGCTTGGAGGGGGGCACAGATACGCAGTATTTT. Its protein is CASSLEGGTDTQYF.

This chain joins TRBV2 and TRBJ2-1; no definite D call. Germline V gives CDR1 SNHLY, CDR2 FYNNEI. Trimming shortened V by 8 bases and J by 5 bases, and 7 bases separated the two germline ends. The CDR3 loop spans 11 amino acids. In DNA form, the CDR3 reads TGTGCCAGCGACTTTCACAATGAGCAGTTCTTC. Encoded protein: CASDFHNEQFF.

The chain links TRBV27 to TRBJ2-3; 9 positions agree with TRBD1. The CDR3 length is 13 residues. Germline V CDR1 and CDR2: MNHEY, SMNVEV (reference sequence). Unmatched junction bases numbered 4, after V lost 6 bases and J lost 6 bases. The DNA for the CDR3 is TGTGCCAGCAGGGGACAGGGTTTGGATACGCAGTATTTT. Its translation is CASRGQGLDTQYF.

J is TRBJ2-1 and V is TRBV27; D is undetermined. Germline-derived CDR1 and CDR2 are MNHEY and SMNVEV (reference sequence). CDR3 length: 11 residues. V lost 7 bases to trimming and J lost 8 bases, with 9 bases between them. CDR3 DNA: TGTGCCAGCACCACTGGGGATGAGCAGTTCTTC. This sequence encodes CASTTGDEQFF.

The rearrangement uses TRBV5-1 and TRBJ1-2; no definite D call. The CDR3 consists of 13 residues. Germline V gene lookup returns CDR1 SGHRS and CDR2 YFSETQ. With 4 bases removed from V and 1 base from J, the gap between germline ends came to 8 bases. Written as DNA, the CDR3 is TGCGCCAGCAGCGCCGGGGTTAACTATGGCTACACCTTC. Its translation: CASSAGVNYGYTF. The full variable domain, completed using reference TRBV5-1 and TRBJ1-2, is KAGVTQTPRYLIKTRGQQVTLSCSPISGHRSVSWYQQTPGQGLQFLFEYFSETQRNKGNFPGRFSGRQFSNSRSEMNVSTLELGDSALYLCASSAGVNYGYTFGSGTRLTVV.